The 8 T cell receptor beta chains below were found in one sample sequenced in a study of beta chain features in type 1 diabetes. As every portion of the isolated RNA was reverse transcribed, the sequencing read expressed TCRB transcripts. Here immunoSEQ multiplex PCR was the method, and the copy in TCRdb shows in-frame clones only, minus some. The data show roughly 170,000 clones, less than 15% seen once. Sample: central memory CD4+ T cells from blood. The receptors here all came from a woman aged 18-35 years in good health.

CDR3 region: CASSRGDTQYF. The CDR3 bases are TGTGCCAGCAGCAGAGGAGATACGCAGTATTTT. The chain couples TRBV11-2 to TRBJ2-3; D is ambiguous. V was cut by 5 bases and J by 5 bases, with 5 bases left in between. The germline CDR1 and CDR2 sequences are SGHAT and FQNNGV. This CDR3 has 11 amino acids.

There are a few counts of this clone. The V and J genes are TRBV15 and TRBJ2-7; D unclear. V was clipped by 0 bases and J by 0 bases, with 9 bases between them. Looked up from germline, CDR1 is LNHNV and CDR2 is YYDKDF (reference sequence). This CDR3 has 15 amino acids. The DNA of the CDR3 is TGTGCCACCAGCAGAGATGTACCGGGCTCCTACGAGCAGTACTTC. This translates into CATSRDVPGSYEQYF. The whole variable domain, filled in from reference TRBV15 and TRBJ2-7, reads DAMVIQNPRYQVTQFGKPVTLSCSQTLNHNVMYWYQQKSSQAPKLLFHYYDKDFNNEADTPDNFQSRRPNTSFCFLDIRSPGLGDTAMYLCATSRDVPGSYEQYFGPGTRLTVT.

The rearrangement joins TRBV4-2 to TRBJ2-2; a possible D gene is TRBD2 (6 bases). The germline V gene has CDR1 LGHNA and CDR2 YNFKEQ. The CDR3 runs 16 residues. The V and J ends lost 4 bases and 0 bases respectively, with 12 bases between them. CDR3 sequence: CASSPRSGSNTGELFF. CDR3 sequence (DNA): TGTGCCAGCAGCCCACGAAGCGGGTCGAACACCGGGGAGCTGTTTTTT.

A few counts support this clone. The CDR3 loop is CASSPQIYTEAFF. CDR3 DNA: TGTGCCAGCAGCCCACAAATTTACACTGAAGCTTTCTTT. The chain carries TRBV9 and TRBJ1-1; the D is unclear. Germline V gene sequence: CDR1 SGDLS, CDR2 YYNGEE. V shed 4 bases and J shed 3 bases, with 10 bases lying between them. CDR3 size: 13 residues. The full variable domain, its missing parts supplied by reference TRBV9 and TRBJ1-1, is DSGVTQTPKHLITATGQRVTLRCSPRSGDLSVYWYQQSLDQGLQFLIQYYNGEERAKGNILERFSAQQFPDLHSELNLSSLELGDSALYFCASSPQIYTEAFFGQGTRLTVV.

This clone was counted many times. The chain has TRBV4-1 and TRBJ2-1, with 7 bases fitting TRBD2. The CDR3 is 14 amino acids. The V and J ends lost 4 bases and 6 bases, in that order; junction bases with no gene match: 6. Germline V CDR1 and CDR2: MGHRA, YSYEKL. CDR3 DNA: TGCGCCAGCAGCCGGGGCGGGAGTCTCAATGAGCAGTTCTTC. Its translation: CASSRGGSLNEQFF.

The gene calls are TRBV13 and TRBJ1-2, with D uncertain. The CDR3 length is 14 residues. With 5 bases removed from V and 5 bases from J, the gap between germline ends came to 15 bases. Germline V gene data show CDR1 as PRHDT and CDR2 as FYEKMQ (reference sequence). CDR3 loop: CASSPAGDRYGYTF. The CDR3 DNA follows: TGTGCCAGCAGCCCGGCGGGTGATCGATATGGCTACACCTTC. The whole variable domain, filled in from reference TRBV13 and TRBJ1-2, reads AAGVIQSPRHLIKEKRETATLKCYPIPRHDTVYWYQQGPGQDPQFLISFYEKMQSDKGSIPDRFSAQQFSDYHSELNMSSLELGDSALYFCASSPAGDRYGYTFGSGTRLTVV.

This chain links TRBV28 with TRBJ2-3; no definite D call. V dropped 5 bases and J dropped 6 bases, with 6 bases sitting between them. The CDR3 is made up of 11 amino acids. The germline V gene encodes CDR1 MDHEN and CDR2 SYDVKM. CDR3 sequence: CASSPSDTQYF. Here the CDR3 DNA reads TGTGCCAGCAGTCCGTCGGATACGCAGTATTTT.

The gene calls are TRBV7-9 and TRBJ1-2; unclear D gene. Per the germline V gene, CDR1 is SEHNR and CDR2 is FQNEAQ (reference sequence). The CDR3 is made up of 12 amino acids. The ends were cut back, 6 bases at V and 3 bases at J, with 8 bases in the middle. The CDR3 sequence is CASSQDYYGYTF. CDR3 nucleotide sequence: TGTGCCAGCAGTCAAGACTACTATGGCTACACCTTC.